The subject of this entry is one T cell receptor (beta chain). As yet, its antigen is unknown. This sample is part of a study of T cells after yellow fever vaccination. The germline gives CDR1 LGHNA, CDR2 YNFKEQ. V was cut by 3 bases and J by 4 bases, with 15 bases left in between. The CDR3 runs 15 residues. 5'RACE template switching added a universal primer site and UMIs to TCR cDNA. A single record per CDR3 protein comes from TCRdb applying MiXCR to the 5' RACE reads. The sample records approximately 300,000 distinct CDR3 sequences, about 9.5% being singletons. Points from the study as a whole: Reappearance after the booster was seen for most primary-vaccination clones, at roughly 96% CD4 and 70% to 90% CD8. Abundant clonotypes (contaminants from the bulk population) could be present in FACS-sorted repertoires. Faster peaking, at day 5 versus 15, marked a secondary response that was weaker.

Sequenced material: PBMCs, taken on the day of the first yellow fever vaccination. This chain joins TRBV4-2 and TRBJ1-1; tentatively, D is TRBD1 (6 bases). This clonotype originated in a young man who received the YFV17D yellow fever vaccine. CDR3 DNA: TGTGCCAGCAGCCACGACTGGGGGGCGGGCACTGAAGCTTTCTTT. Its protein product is CASSHDWGAGTEAFF.